The present T cell receptor beta chain was sequenced within a study of T cell repertoires in ileal Crohn's disease. On the study more broadly: Median disease duration was 7.9 years; 35% to 45% smoked at surgery.

The table came from immunoSEQ multiplex PCR; TCRdb's copy has only in-frame clones and leaves some out. The repertoire holds around 33,000 clones, with around three quarters as singletons. Notes on the study in general: Clonality above 26.8% at surgery always came with endoscopic recurrence.

With V trimmed by 5 bases and J by 7 bases, 2 bases remained unmatched. The CDR3 has 12 residues. Germline loops: CDR1 SGHAT, CDR2 FQDESV (reference sequence). With respect to this clone: Antigen unknown.

The source of this sequence is an adult with Crohn's disease. J is TRBJ2-4 and V is TRBV11-1; 7 bases agree with TRBD1. Sequenced sample: ileal tissue. The CDR3 loop is CASSTQGNIQYF. The CDR3 DNA reads as TGTGCCAGCAGCACACAGGGGAACATTCAGTACTTC. Together with reference TRBV11-1 and TRBJ2-4, the CDR3 gives the full variable domain: EAEVAQSPRYKITEKSQAVAFWCDPISGHATLYWYRQILGQGPELLVQFQDESVVDDSQLPKDRFSAERLKGVDSTLKIQPAELGDSAMYLCASSTQGNIQYFGAGTRLSVL.